These 17 T cell receptor beta chains were all obtained from the same sample, sequenced in a study of T cells expressing NK-cell markers. After re-calling the 5' RACE reads, TCRdb lists one entry per CDR3 protein, DNA absent. This sample's table has over 250,000 distinct CDR3 sequences. The specimen was blood T cells: a sorted CD56 or NKG2C T cell subset, CD4+ or CD8+ T cells, or bulk PBMC T cells (not recorded which). Receptors originate from a woman aged 18-70 years in good health.

The V gene is TRBV7-9, the J gene TRBJ2-2. The germline V gene has CDR1 SEHNR and CDR2 FQNEAQ (reference sequence). CDR3 length: 14 amino acids. CDR3 protein: CASTNVPNTGELFF.

The chain recombines TRBV5-1 with TRBJ1-2. The CDR3 contains 14 residues. In germline, CDR1 is SGHRS, CDR2 YFSETQ. The CDR3 loop reads CATARTGRNYGYTF.

This chain uses TRBV7-2 with TRBJ2-1; there is no DNA to check the TCRdb D call of TRBD2. CDR3 size: 15 residues. Germline CDR1 and CDR2: SGHTA and FQGNSA. CDR3 loop: CASSSPGLVTNEQFF.

The chain has TRBV4-3 and TRBJ1-2. The CDR3 totals 14 residues. In germline, CDR1 is LGHNA, CDR2 YSLEER. The CDR3 reads CASSQGLANYGYTF.

V usage is TRBV7-9 and J usage is TRBJ1-2; there is no DNA to check the TCRdb D call of TRBD1. The CDR3 consists of 15 residues. Germline CDR1 and CDR2: SEHNR and FQNEAQ (reference sequence). The CDR3 here is CASSFGTGQWYGYTF. Together with reference TRBV7-9 and TRBJ1-2, the CDR3 gives the full variable domain: DTGVSQNPRHKITKRGQNVTFRCDPISEHNRLYWYRQTLGQGPEFLTYFQNEAQLEKSRLLSDRFSAERPKGSFSTLEIQRTEQGDSAMYLCASSFGTGQWYGYTFGSGTRLTVV.

The gene calls are TRBV29-1 and TRBJ2-3; TCRdb's D gene call, TRBD1, goes unchecked for lack of DNA. In germline, CDR1 is SQVTM, CDR2 ANQGSEA. There are 15 residues in the CDR3. The CDR3 region is CSVAAGTVSTDTQYF.

The chain has TRBV7-2 and TRBJ2-5; no DNA is available, so the TRBD1 call from TCRdb remains unchecked. The CDR3 covers 14 residues. CDR1 and CDR2 (germline): SGHTA, FQGNSA. CDR3 in amino acids: CASSLGTRQETQYF.

V usage is TRBV25-1 and J usage is TRBJ1-1; checking the TCRdb D call of TRBD1 is not possible without DNA. The germline CDR1 and CDR2 sequences are MGHDK and SYGVNS. The CDR3 runs 15 residues. The CDR3 loop reads CASSRMGDRAIGAFF.

CDR3: CASSPTHWGEVELFF. The chain carries TRBV5-1 and TRBJ2-2; TCRdb indicates TRBD1, and absent DNA this call remains unverified. The CDR3 has 15 residues. Germline loops: CDR1 SGHRS, CDR2 YFSETQ.

The rearrangement uses TRBV5-1 and TRBJ2-3; the TRBD2 assignment by TCRdb is unverifiable without DNA. Germline V gene lookup returns CDR1 SGHRS and CDR2 YFSETQ. The CDR3 loop spans 14 amino acids. CDR3: CASWGGIGTDTQYF.

CDR3 sequence: CASTARTKRDTEAFF. The chain joins TRBV6-2 or TRBV6-3 to TRBJ1-1; lacking DNA, the TRBD1 call made by TCRdb goes unchecked. CDR3 length: 15 amino acids. In germline, CDR1 is MNHEY, CDR2 SVGEGT.

This chain links TRBV12-3 or TRBV12-4 with TRBJ1-2. This CDR3 is 14 amino acids long. CDR3 sequence reads: CASTGLSGGYSYTF.

V is TRBV5-6 and J is TRBJ2-2; there is no DNA to check the TCRdb D call of TRBD2. In germline, CDR1 is SGHDT, CDR2 YYEEEE. The CDR3 runs 15 residues. The CDR3 is CASSLRVLGTGELFF.

The V gene is TRBV18, the J gene TRBJ2-1; as DNA is missing, the TRBD1 call by TCRdb cannot be tested. Germline CDR1 is KGHSH and CDR2 is LQKENI. The length of the CDR3 is 15 residues. The CDR3 spells CASSVRGEPGTEQFF.

The rearrangement uses TRBV7-2 and TRBJ2-3. CDR3 size: 12 residues. Germline CDR1 and CDR2: SGHTA and FQGNSA. This chain's CDR3 is CASSAFADTQYF.

The chain is built from TRBV29-1 and TRBJ1-2. CDR3 size: 12 residues. CDR1 and CDR2 from the germline V gene are SQVTM and ANQGSEA. Here the CDR3 reads CSVHEEPYGYTF.

The rearrangement uses TRBV29-1 and TRBJ2-3; TCRdb's D gene call, TRBD1, goes unchecked for lack of DNA. The CDR3 totals 17 residues. The V gene's germline CDR1 is SQVTM and CDR2 ANQGSEA. CDR3 sequence: CSALGPRQGATTDTQYF.